The text below deals with one TCR beta chain. The specificity of this receptor is unknown. Base qualities were left out, and no much larger clone turns up one base away. These data originate in a study of T cell changes during pregnancy in multiple sclerosis (dated by TCRdb to the late 2010s). General notes on the study: Changes in the T cell repertoire over the course of pregnancy were examined in this study in women with multiple sclerosis.

Libraries were prepared through the immunoSEQ multiplex PCR assay. TCRdb's version of the immuneACCESS table is confined to in-frame rearrangements and falls short of the full clone set. An unresolved V gene accounts for under half of the shortfall where checked; the remainder is of unknown origin. The sample table records 90,000 to 120,000 clones; almost 95% of these occur just once. Of the sample, about 0.9% is held by the ten largest clones. This sequence originates from a female donor with multiple sclerosis, enrolled in a pregnancy study. The sequencing here drew on peripheral blood, taken before pregnancy.

CDR3 region: CASSPPGGLATNEKLFF. The nucleotide sequence is TGTGCCAGCAGCCCGCCGGGGGGACTGGCAACTAATGAAAAACTGTTTTTT. This chain is built from TRBV27 and TRBJ1-4, with a tentative D gene TRBD1 over 5 matching bases. Based on the germline V gene (reference sequence), the CDR1 and CDR2 sequences are MNHEY and SMNVEV. The CDR3 numbers 17 residues from cysteine through phenylalanine. This entry keeps only the CDR3 DNA: 51 bases, framed from base 1. V was cut back by 6 bases and J by 0 bases, leaving a gap of 17 bases between them.